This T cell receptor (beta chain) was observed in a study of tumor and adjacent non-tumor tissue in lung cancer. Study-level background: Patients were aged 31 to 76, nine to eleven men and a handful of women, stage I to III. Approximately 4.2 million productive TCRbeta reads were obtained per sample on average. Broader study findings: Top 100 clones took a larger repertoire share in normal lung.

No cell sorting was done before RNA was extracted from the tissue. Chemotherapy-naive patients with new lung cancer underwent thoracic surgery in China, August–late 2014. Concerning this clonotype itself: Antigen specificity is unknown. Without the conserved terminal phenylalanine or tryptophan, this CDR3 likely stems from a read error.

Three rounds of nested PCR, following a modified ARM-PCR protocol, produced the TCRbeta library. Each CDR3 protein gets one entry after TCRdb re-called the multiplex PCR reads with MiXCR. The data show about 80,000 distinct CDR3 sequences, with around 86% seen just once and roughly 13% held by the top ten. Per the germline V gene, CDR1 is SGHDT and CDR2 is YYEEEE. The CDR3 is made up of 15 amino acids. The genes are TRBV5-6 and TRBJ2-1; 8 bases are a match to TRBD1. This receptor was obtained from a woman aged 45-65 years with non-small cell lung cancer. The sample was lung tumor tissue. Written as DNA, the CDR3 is TGTGTCAGCAAGAAATGGGACAGGTCATACAATGAGCAGTTCTTA. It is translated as CVSKKWDRSYNEQFL.